This entry features one T cell receptor beta chain sequence. Germline CDR1 MNHNS, CDR2 SASEGT. This CDR3 has 17 amino acids. The V and J ends lost 0 bases and 3 bases, in that order; junction bases with no gene match: 9. This sample is drawn from a study of T cell changes during pregnancy in multiple sclerosis. Method: immunoSEQ multiplex PCR; TCRdb's copy keeps in-frame clones and lacks some. The data hold tens of thousands of clones, with around 93% observed a single time. The origin of this receptor is a female donor with multiple sclerosis, enrolled in a pregnancy study. The V call is TRBV6-1, the J call TRBJ2-7; TRBD1 matches 9 bases. The source was CD8+ T cells from peripheral blood mononuclear cells, collected after pregnancy. CDR3 loop: CASSEAAPGQGGYEQYF. CDR3 in DNA: TGTGCCAGCAGTGAAGCGGCTCCGGGACAGGGAGGCTACGAGCAGTACTTC.